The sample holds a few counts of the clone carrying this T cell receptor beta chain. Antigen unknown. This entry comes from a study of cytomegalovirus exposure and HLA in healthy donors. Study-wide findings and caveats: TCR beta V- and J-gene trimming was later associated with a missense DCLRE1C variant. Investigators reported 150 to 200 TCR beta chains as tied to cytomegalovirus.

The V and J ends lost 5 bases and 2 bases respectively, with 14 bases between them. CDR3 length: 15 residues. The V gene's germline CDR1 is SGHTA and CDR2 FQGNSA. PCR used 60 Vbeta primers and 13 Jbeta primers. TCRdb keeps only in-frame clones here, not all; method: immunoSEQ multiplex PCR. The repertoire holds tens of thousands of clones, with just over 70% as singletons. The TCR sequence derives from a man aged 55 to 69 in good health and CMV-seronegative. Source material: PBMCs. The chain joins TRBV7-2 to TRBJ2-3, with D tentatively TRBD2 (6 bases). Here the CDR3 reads CASSRTAGPTDTQYF. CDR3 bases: TGTGCCAGCAGCCGAACTGCGGGGCCCACAGATACGCAGTATTTT.